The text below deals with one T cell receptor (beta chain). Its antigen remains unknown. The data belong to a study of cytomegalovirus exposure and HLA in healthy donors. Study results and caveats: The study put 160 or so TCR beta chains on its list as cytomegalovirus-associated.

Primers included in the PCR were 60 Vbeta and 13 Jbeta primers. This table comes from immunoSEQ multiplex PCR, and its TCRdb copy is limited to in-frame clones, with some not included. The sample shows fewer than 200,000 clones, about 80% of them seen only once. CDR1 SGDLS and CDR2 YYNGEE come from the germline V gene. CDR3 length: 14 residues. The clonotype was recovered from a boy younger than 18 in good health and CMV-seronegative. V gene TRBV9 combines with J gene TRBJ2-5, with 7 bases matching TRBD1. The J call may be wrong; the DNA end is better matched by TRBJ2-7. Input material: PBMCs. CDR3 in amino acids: CASSPTGSSYEQYF. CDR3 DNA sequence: TGTGCCAGCAGCCCGACAGGGAGCTCCTACGAGCAGTACTTC.